A single T cell receptor beta chain is shown here with its context. Its antigen is unknown. Base quality data are lacking; no much larger clone is found one base away. Memory CD4+ T cells were sorted ex vivo from peripheral blood of narcolepsy patients and healthy controls for TCR Vbeta sequencing. Receptor libraries were prepared by the immunoSEQ multiplex PCR assay. The table comes from immuneACCESS by way of TCRdb, which keeps in-frame sequences with V and J called. Part of the clones is missing from these tables; in studies checked, under half for an unresolved V gene and the rest for unknown reasons. The sample table holds roughly 20,000 clones, of which around 83% were seen once. The ten largest clones represent approximately 1.7% of the sample. This record belongs to a study of T cells in narcolepsy (dated by TCRdb to 2016 to 2018). Study-level background: Patients with narcolepsy type 1 or type 2 (NT1, NT2) and healthy control donors were enrolled in the study. Autoreactive T cells targeting hypocretin neuron self-antigens (hypocretin, TRIB2) were sought in narcolepsy patients, and TCR Vbeta sequencing was used to track clonotypes in blood and CSF.

Study-level results and caveats: In plots comparing CSF and blood CD4+ T cell clonotypes from the same patient, HCRT-specific and TRIB2-specific autoreactive clonotypes were highlighted. Certain blood memory CD4+ repertoires from patients and controls had no sequences that matched autoreactive T cell clones. Numbers of sequenced blood memory CD4+ clonotypes were comparable, averaging about 40,000 in patients and roughly 30,000 in controls. According to the report, autoreactive clonotypes were detected serially in the blood of the same patients and of different patients, but not in healthy controls.

The CDR3 covers 13 residues, taking in both the cysteine and the phenylalanine. The DNA shown is the 39-base CDR3, in frame from base 1. Reading the germline V gene gives CDR1 ENHRY and CDR2 SYGVKD. The V end loses 7 bases and the J end loses 2 bases, and a stretch of 9 bases separates them. Material for sequencing was memory (CD45RA-) CD4+ T cells from blood. According to the study, the label for this sample's cell subset or site signals: memory T cells sorted ex vivo from peripheral blood. This clonotype was obtained from a human donor in good health. The chain was built from TRBV10-3 and TRBJ1-3; the D gene assignment is ambiguous. Here the CDR3 is given as CAIKDGPGNTIYF. The DNA reads as follows: TGTGCCATCAAGGACGGCCCTGGAAACACCATATATTTT.